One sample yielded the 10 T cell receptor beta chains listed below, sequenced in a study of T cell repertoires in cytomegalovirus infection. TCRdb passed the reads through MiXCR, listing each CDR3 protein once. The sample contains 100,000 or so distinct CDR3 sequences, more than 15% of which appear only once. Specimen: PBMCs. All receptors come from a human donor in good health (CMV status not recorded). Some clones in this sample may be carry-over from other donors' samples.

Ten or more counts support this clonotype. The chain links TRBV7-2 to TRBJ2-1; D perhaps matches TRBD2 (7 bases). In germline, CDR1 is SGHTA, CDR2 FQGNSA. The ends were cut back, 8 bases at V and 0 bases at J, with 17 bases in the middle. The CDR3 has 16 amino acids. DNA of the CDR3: TGTGCCAGCTCAGAGGGGGGGGGCCTCTCCTACAATGAGCAGTTCTTC. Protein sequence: CASSEGGGLSYNEQFF. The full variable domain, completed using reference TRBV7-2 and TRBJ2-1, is GAGVSQSPSNKVTEKGKDVELRCDPISGHTALYWYRQSLGQGLEFLIYFQGNSAPDKSGLPSDRFSAERTGGSVSTLTIQRTQQEDSAVYLCASSEGGGLSYNEQFFGPGTRLTVL.

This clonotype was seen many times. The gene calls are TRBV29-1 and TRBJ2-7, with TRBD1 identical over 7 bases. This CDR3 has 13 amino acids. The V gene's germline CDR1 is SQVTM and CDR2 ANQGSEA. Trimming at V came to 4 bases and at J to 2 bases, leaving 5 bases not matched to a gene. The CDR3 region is CSVGDSDTYEQYF. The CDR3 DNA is TGCAGCGTTGGGGACAGTGATACCTACGAGCAGTACTTC.

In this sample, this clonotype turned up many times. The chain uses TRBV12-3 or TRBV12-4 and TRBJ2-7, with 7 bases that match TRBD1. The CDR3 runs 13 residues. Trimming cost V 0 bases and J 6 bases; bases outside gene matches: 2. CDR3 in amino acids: CASSLAGGGEQYF. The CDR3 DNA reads TGTGCCAGCAGTTTAGCAGGGGGCGGCGAGCAGTACTTC.

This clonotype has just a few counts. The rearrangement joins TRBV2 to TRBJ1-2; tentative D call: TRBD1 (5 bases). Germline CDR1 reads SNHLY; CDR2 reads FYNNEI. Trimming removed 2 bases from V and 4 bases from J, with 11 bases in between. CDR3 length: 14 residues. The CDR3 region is CASSEMRTSYGYTF. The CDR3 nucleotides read TGTGCCAGCAGTGAAATGAGGACAAGCTATGGCTACACCTTC.

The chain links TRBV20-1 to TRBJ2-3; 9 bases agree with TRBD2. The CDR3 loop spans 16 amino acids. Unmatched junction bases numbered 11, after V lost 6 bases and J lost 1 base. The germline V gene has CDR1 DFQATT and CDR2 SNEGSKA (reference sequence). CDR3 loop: CSAERAGGQGTDTQYF. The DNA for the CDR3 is TGCAGTGCCGAAAGGGCGGGGGGGCAGGGCACAGATACGCAGTATTTT.

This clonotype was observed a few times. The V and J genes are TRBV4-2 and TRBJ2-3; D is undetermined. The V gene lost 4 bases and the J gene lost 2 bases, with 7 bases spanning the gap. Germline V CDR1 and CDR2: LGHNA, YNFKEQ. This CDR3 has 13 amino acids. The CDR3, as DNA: TGTGCCAGCAGCCCGGCAGCCACAGATACGCAGTATTTT. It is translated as CASSPAATDTQYF.

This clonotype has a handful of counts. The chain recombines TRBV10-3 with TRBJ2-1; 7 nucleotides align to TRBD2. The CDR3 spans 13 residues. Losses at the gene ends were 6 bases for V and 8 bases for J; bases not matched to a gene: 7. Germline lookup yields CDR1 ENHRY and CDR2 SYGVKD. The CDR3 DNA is TGTGCCATCAGAACGACTAGCTCGGATGAGCAGTTCTTC. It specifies CAIRTTSSDEQFF.

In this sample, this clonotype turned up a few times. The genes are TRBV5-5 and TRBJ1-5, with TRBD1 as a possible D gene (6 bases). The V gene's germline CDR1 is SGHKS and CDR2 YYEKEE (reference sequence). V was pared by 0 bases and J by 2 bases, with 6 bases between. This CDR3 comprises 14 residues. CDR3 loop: CASSLGTGNQPQHF. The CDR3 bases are TGTGCCAGCAGCTTGGGGACAGGCAATCAGCCCCAGCATTTT. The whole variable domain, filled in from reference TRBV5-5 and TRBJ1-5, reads DAGVTQSPTHLIKTRGQQVTLRCSPISGHKSVSWYQQVLGQGPQFIFQYYEKEERGRGNFPDRFSARQFPNYSSELNVNALLLGDSALYLCASSLGTGNQPQHFGDGTRLSIL.

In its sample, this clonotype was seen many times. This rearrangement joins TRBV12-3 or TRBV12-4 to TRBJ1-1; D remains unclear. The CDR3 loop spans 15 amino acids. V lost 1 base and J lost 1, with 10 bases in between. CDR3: CASSLDTGWNTEAFF. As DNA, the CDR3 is TGTGCCAGCAGTTTAGATACGGGTTGGAACACTGAAGCTTTCTTT.

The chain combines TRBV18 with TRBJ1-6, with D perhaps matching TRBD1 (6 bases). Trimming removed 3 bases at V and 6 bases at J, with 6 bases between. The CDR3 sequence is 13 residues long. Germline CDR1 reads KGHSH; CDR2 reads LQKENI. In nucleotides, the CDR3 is TGTGCCAGCTCACCGGACAGTAATTCACCCCTCCACTTT. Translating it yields CASSPDSNSPLHF.